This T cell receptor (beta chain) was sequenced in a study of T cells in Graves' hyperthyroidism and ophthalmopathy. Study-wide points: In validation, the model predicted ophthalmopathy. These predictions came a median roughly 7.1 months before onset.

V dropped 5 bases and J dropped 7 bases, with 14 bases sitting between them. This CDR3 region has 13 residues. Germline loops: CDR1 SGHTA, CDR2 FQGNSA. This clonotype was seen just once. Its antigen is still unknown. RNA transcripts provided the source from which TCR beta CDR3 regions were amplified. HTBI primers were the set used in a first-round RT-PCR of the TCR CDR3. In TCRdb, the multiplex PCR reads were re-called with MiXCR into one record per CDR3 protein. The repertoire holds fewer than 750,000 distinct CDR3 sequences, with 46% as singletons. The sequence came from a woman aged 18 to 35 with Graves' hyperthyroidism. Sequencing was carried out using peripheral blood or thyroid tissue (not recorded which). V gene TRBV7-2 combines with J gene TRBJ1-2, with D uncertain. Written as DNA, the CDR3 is TGTGCCAGCAGCCCACGACTAGCGGGTGGCTACACCTTC. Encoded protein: CASSPRLAGGYTF.